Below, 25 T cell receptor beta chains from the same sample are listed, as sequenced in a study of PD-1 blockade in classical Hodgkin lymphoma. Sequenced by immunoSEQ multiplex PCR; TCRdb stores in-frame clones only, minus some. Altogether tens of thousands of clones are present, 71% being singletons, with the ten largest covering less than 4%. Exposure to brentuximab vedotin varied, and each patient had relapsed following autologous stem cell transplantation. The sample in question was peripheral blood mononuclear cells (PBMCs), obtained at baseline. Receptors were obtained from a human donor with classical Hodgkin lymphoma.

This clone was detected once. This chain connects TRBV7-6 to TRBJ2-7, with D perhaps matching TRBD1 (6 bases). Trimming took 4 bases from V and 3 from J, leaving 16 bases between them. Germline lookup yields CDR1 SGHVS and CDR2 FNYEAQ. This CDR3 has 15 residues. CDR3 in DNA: TGTGCCAGCAGCTCGGATCCCGGGACAAACTACGAGCAGTACTTC. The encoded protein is CASSSDPGTNYEQYF.

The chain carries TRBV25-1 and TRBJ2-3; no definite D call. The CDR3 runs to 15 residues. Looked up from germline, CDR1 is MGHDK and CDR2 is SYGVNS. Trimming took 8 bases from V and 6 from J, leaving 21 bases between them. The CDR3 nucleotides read TGTGCCAGCCACCGACTGGCGAATAGGAATGATACGCAGTATTTT. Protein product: CASHRLANRNDTQYF.

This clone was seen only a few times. The CDR3 sequence: CASSHPVSTWIRADGYTF. CDR3 bases: TGTGCCAGCAGCCATCCCGTATCTACATGGATTAGGGCCGATGGCTACACCTTC. The chain uses TRBV5-6 and TRBJ1-2; no clear D gene. Per the germline V gene, CDR1 is SGHDT and CDR2 is YYEEEE. The V end was cut by 4 bases, the J end by 6 bases, with 28 bases between. The CDR3 has 18 amino acids.

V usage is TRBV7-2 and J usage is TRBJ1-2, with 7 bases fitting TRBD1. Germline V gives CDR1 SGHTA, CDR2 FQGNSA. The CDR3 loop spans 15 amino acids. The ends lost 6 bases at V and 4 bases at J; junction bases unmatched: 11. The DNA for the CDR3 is TGTGCCAGCAGTTGGAGAGGGACAGTGAGCTATGGCTACACCTTC. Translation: CASSWRGTVSYGYTF.

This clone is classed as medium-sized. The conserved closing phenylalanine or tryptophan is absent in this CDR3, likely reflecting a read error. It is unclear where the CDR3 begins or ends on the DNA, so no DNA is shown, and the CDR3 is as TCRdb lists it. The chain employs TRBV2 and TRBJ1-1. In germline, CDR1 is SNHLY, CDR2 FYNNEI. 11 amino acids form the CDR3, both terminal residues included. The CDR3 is CASSDNEGSPV.

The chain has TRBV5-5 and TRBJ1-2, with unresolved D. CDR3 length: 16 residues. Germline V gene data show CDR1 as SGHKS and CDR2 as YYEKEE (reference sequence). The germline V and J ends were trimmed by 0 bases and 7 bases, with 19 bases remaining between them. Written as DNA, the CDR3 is TGTGCCAGCAGCTTGGATGGACGCCGCCCAGAGCGTGGCTACACCTTC. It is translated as CASSLDGRRPERGYTF.

CDR3 DNA sequence: TGTGCCAGCAGGCGCGTCTGGGCGGAGAATTCACCCCTCCACTTT. Translation gives CASRRVWAENSPLHF. V gene TRBV7-2 combines with J gene TRBJ1-6; unclear D gene. Germline-derived CDR1 and CDR2 are SGHTA and FQGNSA. Trimming took off 6 bases at V and 7 bases at J, with 16 bases between the two ends. The CDR3 extends over 15 amino acids.

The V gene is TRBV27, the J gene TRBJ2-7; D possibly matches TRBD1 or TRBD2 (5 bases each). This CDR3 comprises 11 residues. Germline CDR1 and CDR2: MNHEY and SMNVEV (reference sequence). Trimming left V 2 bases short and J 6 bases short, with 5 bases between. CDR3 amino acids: CASSLGGEQYF. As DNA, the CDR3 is TGTGCCAGCAGTTTAGGGGGCGAGCAGTACTTC.

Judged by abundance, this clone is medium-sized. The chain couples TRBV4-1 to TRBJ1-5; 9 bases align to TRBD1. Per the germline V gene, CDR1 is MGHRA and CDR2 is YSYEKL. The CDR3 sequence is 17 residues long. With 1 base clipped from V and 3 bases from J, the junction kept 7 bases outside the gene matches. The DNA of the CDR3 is TGCGCCAGCAGCCAAGGTTCCGGGACAGGGCTCAATCAGCCCCAGCATTTT. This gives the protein CASSQGSGTGLNQPQHF.

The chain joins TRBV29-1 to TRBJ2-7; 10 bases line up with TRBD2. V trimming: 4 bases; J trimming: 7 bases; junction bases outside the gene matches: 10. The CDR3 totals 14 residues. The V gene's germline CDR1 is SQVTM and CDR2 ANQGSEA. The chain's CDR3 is CSVVLAGVIREQYF. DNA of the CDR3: TGCAGCGTTGTGCTAGCGGGAGTTATAAGGGAGCAGTACTTC.

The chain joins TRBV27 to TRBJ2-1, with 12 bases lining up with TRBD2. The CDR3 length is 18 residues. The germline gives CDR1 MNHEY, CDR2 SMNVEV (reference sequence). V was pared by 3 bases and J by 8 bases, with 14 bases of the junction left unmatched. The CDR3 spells CASSLILQLAGGPDEQFF. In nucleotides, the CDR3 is TGTGCCAGCAGTTTGATCCTCCAGCTAGCGGGAGGGCCAGATGAGCAGTTCTTC.

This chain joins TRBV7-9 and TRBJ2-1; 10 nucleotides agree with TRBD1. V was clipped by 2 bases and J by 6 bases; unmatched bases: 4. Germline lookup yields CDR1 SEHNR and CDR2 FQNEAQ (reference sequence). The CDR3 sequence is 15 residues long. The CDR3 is CASSLFRTGGNEQFF. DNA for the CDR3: TGTGCCAGCAGCTTATTTCGGACAGGGGGCAATGAGCAGTTCTTC.

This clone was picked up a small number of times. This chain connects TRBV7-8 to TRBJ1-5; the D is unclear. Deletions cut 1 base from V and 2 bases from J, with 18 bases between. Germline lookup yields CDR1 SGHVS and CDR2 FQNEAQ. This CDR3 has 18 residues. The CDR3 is CASSLVIDPPRGNQPQHF. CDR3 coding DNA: TGTGCCAGCAGCTTAGTAATAGACCCCCCGAGGGGCAATCAGCCCCAGCATTTT. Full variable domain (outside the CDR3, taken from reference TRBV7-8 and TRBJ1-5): GAGVSQSPRYKVAKRGQDVALRCDPISGHVSLFWYQQALGQGPEFLTYFQNEAQLDKSGLPSDRFFAERPEGSVSTLKIQRTQQEDSAVYLCASSLVIDPPRGNQPQHFGDGTRLSIL.

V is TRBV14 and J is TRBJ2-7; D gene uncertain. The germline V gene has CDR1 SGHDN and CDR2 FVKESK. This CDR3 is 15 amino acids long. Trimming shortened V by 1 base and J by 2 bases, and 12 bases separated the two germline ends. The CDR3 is CASSQAGLGTYEQYF. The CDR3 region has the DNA TGTGCCAGCAGCCAAGCTGGGTTGGGGACCTACGAGCAGTACTTC.

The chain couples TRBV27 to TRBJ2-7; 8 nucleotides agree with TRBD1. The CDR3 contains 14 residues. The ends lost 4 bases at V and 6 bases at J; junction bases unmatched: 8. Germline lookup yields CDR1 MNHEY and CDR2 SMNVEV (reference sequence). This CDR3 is CASSYFARGLEQYF. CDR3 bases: TGTGCCAGCAGTTACTTCGCCAGGGGGCTCGAGCAGTACTTC.

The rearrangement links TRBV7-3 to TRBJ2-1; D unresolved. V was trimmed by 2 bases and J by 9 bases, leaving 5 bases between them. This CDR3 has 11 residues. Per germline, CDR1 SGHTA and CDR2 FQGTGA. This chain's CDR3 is CASSLYAEQFF. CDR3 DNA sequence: TGTGCCAGCAGCTTATATGCTGAGCAGTTCTTC.

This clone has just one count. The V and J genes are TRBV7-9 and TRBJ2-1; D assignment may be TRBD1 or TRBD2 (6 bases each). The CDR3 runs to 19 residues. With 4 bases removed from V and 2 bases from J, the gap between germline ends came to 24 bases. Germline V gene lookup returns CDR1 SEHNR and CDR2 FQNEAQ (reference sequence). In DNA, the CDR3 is TGTGCCAGCAGCTCGCATTTTAAGAGGGGGGACACAGCCTACAATGAGCAGTTCTTC. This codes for CASSSHFKRGDTAYNEQFF.

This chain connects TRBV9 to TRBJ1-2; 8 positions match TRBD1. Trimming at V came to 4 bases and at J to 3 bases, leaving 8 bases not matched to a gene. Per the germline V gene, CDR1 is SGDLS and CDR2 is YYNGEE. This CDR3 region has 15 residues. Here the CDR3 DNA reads TGTGCCAGCAGCACCCCAGGGGGCGTAGACTATGGCTACACCTTC. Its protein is CASSTPGGVDYGYTF.

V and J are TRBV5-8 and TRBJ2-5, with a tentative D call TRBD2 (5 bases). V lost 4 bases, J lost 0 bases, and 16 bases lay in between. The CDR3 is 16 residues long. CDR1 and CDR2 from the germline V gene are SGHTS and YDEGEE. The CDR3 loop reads CASSRLGVENQETQYF. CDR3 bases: TGTGCCAGCAGCCGCCTCGGGGTGGAGAACCAAGAGACCCAGTACTTC.

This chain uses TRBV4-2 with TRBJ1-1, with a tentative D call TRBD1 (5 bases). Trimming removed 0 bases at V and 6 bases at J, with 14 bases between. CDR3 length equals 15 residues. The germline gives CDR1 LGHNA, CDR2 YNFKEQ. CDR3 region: CASSQDQRGWAEAFF. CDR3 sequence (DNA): TGTGCCAGCAGCCAAGATCAGCGGGGCTGGGCTGAAGCTTTCTTT.

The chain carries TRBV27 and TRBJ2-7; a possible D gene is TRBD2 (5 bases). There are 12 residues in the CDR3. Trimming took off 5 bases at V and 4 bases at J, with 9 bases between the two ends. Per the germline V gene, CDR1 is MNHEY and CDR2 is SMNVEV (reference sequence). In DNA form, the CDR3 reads TGTGCCAGCAGTGCCGGCGGGTACGAGCAGTACTTC. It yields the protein CASSAGGYEQYF.

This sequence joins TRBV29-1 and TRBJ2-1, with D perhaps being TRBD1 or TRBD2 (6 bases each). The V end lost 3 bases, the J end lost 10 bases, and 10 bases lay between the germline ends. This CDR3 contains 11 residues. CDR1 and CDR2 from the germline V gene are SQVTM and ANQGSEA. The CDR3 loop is CSVEGGSEQFF. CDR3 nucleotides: TGCAGCGTTGAGGGGGGCAGCGAGCAGTTCTTC.

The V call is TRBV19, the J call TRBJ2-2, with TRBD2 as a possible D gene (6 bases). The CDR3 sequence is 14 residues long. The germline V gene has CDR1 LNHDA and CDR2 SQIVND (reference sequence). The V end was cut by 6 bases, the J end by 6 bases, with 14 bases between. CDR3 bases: TGTGCCAGTAGGTTGACTAGTTGGCCCGGGGAGCTGTTTTTT. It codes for CASRLTSWPGELFF.

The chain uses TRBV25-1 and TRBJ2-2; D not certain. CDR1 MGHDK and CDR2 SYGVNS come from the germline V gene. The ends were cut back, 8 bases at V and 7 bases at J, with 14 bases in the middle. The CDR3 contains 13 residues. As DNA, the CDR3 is TGTGCCAGCCAAAGAGGATACTTCGGGGAGCTGTTTTTT. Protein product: CASQRGYFGELFF.

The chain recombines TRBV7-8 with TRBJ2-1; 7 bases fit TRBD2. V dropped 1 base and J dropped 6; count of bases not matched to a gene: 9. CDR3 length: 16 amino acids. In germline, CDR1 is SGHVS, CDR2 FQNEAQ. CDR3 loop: CASSLGWSSGSNEQFF. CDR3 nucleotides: TGTGCCAGCAGCTTAGGATGGTCTAGCGGTAGCAATGAGCAGTTCTTC.